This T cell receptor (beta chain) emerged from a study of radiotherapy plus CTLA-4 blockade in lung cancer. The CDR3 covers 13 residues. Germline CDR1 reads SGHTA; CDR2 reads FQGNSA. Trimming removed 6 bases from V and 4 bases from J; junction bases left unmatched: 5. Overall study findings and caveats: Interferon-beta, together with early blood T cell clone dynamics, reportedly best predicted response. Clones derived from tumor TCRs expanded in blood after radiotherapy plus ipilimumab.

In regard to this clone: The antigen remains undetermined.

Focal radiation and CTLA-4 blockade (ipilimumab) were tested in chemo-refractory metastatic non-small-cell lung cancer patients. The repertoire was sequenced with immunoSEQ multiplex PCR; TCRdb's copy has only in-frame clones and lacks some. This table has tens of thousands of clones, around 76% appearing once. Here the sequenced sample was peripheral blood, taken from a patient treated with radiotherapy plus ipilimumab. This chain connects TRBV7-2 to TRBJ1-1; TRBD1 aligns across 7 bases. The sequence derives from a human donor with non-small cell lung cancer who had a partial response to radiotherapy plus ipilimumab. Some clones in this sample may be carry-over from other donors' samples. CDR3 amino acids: CASSRPGGTEAFF. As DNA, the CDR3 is TGTGCCAGCAGTCGACCAGGGGGCACTGAAGCTTTCTTT.